Below are 30 T cell receptor beta chains sequenced from a single sample in a study of blood T cell repertoires in COVID-19. Assay used: immunoSEQ multiplex PCR; TCRdb lists only in-frame clones, some missing. The data contain 100,000 to 150,000 clones, roughly 84% of them singletons. The sample comprised peripheral blood. These receptors all come from a woman of 80 years or more with acute or convalescent COVID-19.

The chain is built from TRBV19 and TRBJ1-1; TRBD1 aligns across 9 bases. The CDR3 totals 16 residues. The germline CDR1 and CDR2 sequences are LNHDA and SQIVND (reference sequence). Trimming at V came to 3 bases and at J to 10 bases, leaving 15 bases not matched to a gene. The DNA for the CDR3 is TGTGCCAGTAGTATGCCCACCGGGACAGGGTTGGGCGGAGCTTTCTTT. It translates to CASSMPTGTGLGGAFF.

A word on this clone: Other DNA sequences of this sample code for an identical CDR3. V and J are TRBV3-1 (or the pseudogene TRBV3-2) and TRBJ2-7, with D unclear. The V and J ends lost 1 base and 3 bases respectively, with 4 bases between them. The CDR3 runs 12 residues. Per germline, CDR1 LGHDT and CDR2 YNNKEL (reference sequence). The CDR3 DNA reads as TGTGCCAGCAGCCAAGGGCTCTACGAGCAGTACTTC. This codes for CASSQGLYEQYF.

V gene TRBV7-9 combines with J gene TRBJ1-2; the D gene is possibly TRBD1 (5 bases). The V end lost 3 bases, the J end lost 7 bases, and 9 bases lay between the germline ends. In germline, CDR1 is SEHNR, CDR2 FQNEAQ (reference sequence). The CDR3 covers 12 residues. The CDR3 sequence is CASSFGRGGYTF. In DNA form, the CDR3 reads TGTGCCAGCAGCTTTGGGAGGGGTGGCTACACCTTC.

This chain links TRBV6-5 with TRBJ2-3; 11 positions agree with TRBD1. The trim removed 10 bases at V and 5 bases at J, leaving 5 bases unmatched. This CDR3 region has 13 residues. In germline, CDR1 is MNHEY, CDR2 SVGAGI. The CDR3 is CATPDRGQDTQYF. The CDR3 region has the DNA TGTGCCACCCCGGACAGGGGGCAAGATACGCAGTATTTT.

The chain combines TRBV24-1 with TRBJ2-1, with a possible D match to TRBD2 (7 bases). The CDR3 is 17 residues long. Trimming pared 3 bases from V and 4 bases from J, leaving 18 bases between. Per the germline V gene, CDR1 is KGHDR and CDR2 is SFDVKD. The chain's CDR3 is CATSDRGGGSRYNEQFF. CDR3 nucleotide sequence: TGTGCCACCAGTGATAGGGGGGGCGGGAGCCGGTACAATGAGCAGTTCTTC.

The genes are TRBV5-1 and TRBJ2-2, with 10 bases fitting TRBD2. The CDR3 is made up of 17 amino acids. The V gene's germline CDR1 is SGHRS and CDR2 YFSETQ. V lost 1 base to trimming and J lost 4 bases; unmatched junction nucleotides: 7. CDR3 in DNA: TGCGCCAGCAGCTTGTCCAGCGGGGGGGCCGGCACCGGGGAGCTGTTTTTT. It specifies CASSLSSGGAGTGELFF.

The chain is built from TRBV7-9 and TRBJ2-5, with 10 bases aligning to TRBD1. With 5 bases clipped from V and 3 bases from J, the junction kept 6 bases outside the gene matches. Per germline, CDR1 SEHNR and CDR2 FQNEAQ (reference sequence). The CDR3 runs 15 residues. The CDR3 region has the DNA TGTGCCAGCAGCCGGGACAGGGGATTTGAAGAGACCCAGTACTTC. Translated, it gives CASSRDRGFEETQYF.

The chain carries TRBV12-3 or TRBV12-4 and TRBJ1-2; TRBD1 agrees at 7 bases. Trimming cost V 6 bases and J 7 bases; bases outside gene matches: 5. The CDR3 covers 12 residues. This CDR3 reads CASRGTAGGYTF. The CDR3 nucleotides read TGTGCCAGCAGAGGGACAGCCGGTGGCTACACCTTC.

The V gene is TRBV6-6, the J gene TRBJ2-7; 7 bases align to TRBD1. In germline, CDR1 is MNHNY, CDR2 SVGAGI (reference sequence). CDR3 length equals 12 residues. The ends lost 11 bases at V and 6 bases at J; junction bases unmatched: 10. CDR3 in amino acids: CACRQGEGEQYF. CDR3 nucleotides: TGTGCCTGCCGACAGGGAGAAGGCGAGCAGTACTTC.

V is TRBV7-2 and J is TRBJ2-3; maybe TRBD1 (7 bases). The CDR3 has 15 amino acids. Trimming took off 2 bases at V and 4 bases at J, with 13 bases between the two ends. Germline CDR1 is SGHTA and CDR2 is FQGNSA. CDR3 bases: TGTGCCAGCAGCTTAAATGGAGGGACAGCAGATACGCAGTATTTT. Protein sequence: CASSLNGGTADTQYF.

This clone was observed a single time. The rearrangement joins TRBV9 to TRBJ2-1, with 8 bases matching TRBD2. Germline CDR1 and CDR2: SGDLS and YYNGEE. The V gene end was trimmed by 4 bases and the J gene end by 6 bases; junction bases not matched to a gene: 12. The CDR3 extends over 16 amino acids. The CDR3 nucleotides read TGTGCCAGCAGCAAGGGACTAGGGGCTGGAGGCAATGAGCAGTTCTTC. Translated: CASSKGLGAGGNEQFF.

This chain connects TRBV6-6 to TRBJ1-2; TRBD1 agrees at 9 bases. V lost 0 bases to trimming and J lost 5 bases; unmatched junction nucleotides: 4. The germline V gene has CDR1 MNHNY and CDR2 SVGAGI (reference sequence). The CDR3 runs 15 residues. In DNA form, the CDR3 reads TGTGCCAGCAGTTACTCCGGACAGGGGTTTTATGGCTACACCTTC. Protein product: CASSYSGQGFYGYTF.

The chain recombines TRBV7-9 with TRBJ2-6; the match to TRBD1 covers 9 bases. The CDR3 runs 17 residues. Per the germline V gene, CDR1 is SEHNR and CDR2 is FQNEAQ (reference sequence). J lost 2 bases, V lost 4 bases, and 6 bases had no gene match. The CDR3 loop is CASSSGTGSTGANVLTF. The CDR3 DNA follows: TGTGCCAGCAGCTCCGGGACAGGGTCTACTGGGGCCAACGTCCTGACTTTC.

V is TRBV4-1 and J is TRBJ2-3; D unclear. This CDR3 contains 9 residues. Germline V lookup: CDR1 MGHRA, CDR2 YSYEKL. The V end was cut by 4 bases, the J end by 13 bases, with 6 bases between. The CDR3 sequence: CASSPPEYF. The CDR3 DNA follows: TGCGCCAGCAGCCCCCCGGAGTATTTT.

The gene calls are TRBV9 and TRBJ1-3; D remains unclear. The V end lost 0 bases, the J end lost 0 bases, and 7 bases lay between the germline ends. The V gene's germline CDR1 is SGDLS and CDR2 YYNGEE. This CDR3 has 15 residues. The CDR3 sequence is CASSVGEVSGNTIYF. CDR3 DNA: TGTGCCAGCAGCGTAGGAGAAGTCTCTGGAAACACCATATATTTT.

J is TRBJ1-2 and V is TRBV6-1; a weak D match, TRBD1 (5 bases). Germline V gene data show CDR1 as MNHNS and CDR2 as SASEGT. The CDR3 loop spans 14 amino acids. Trimming stripped 2 bases from V and 4 bases from J, with 11 bases between. CDR3 loop: CASSESQGRYGYTF. CDR3 nucleotide sequence: TGTGCCAGCAGTGAATCCCAGGGTCGCTATGGCTACACCTTC.

V gene TRBV29-1 combines with J gene TRBJ1-4; D is uncertain. The CDR3 runs to 13 residues. V gave up 7 bases and J gave up 0 bases, with 9 bases separating them. Germline V lookup: CDR1 SQVTM, CDR2 ANQGSEA. As DNA, the CDR3 is TGCAGCGCTCGGACTCCAACTAATGAAAAACTGTTTTTT. Translation gives CSARTPTNEKLFF.

The V and J genes are TRBV3-1 (or the pseudogene TRBV3-2) and TRBJ1-1; tentatively, D is TRBD1 (5 bases). Trimming took 4 bases from V and 4 from J, leaving 13 bases between them. CDR3 length: 14 amino acids. In germline, CDR1 is LGHDT, CDR2 YNNKEL (reference sequence). The chain's CDR3 is CASSPLSGGTEAFF. The DNA of the CDR3 is TGTGCCAGCAGCCCATTATCGGGGGGCACTGAAGCTTTCTTT.

This sequence joins TRBV6-5 and TRBJ2-7; the match to TRBD1 covers 9 bases. CDR1 is MNHEY, CDR2 SVGAGI, per germline. CDR3 length: 13 amino acids. The V segment lost 6 bases and the J segment 3 bases; nucleotides outside the gene matches: 3. CDR3: CASRTGGNYEQYF. The CDR3 DNA reads TGTGCCAGCAGGACAGGGGGTAACTACGAGCAGTACTTC.

This clone has a handful of counts. This chain uses TRBV5-1 with TRBJ2-1; 14 nucleotides align to TRBD2. The CDR3 spans 17 residues. V lost 0 bases to trimming and J lost 9 bases; unmatched junction nucleotides: 8. Germline CDR1 is SGHRS and CDR2 is YFSETQ. Here the CDR3 DNA reads TGCGCCAGCAGCTTGGCCGGGGGACTAGCGGGAGTCAGTGAGCAGTTCTTC. Encoded protein: CASSLAGGLAGVSEQFF.

This chain uses TRBV11-2 with TRBJ1-6; TRBD1 is a possible D gene (5 bases). This CDR3 has 16 amino acids. Germline CDR1 SGHAT, CDR2 FQNNGV. V lost 0 bases, J lost 9 bases, and 15 bases lay in between. The CDR3 region is CASSLESGGRISPLHF. CDR3 in DNA: TGTGCCAGCAGCTTAGAATCGGGGGGGAGGATTTCACCCCTCCACTTT.

This clone was counted a single time. V usage is TRBV5-1 and J usage is TRBJ1-5, with D perhaps TRBD1 (5 bases). Trimming shortened V by 2 bases and J by 3 bases, and 24 bases separated the two germline ends. The CDR3 sequence is 19 residues long. Germline CDR1 reads SGHRS; CDR2 reads YFSETQ. The CDR3 protein is CASSFVLRGGRRYNQPQHF. CDR3 nucleotide sequence: TGCGCCAGCAGCTTTGTTTTACGGGGGGGACGTAGGTACAATCAGCCCCAGCATTTT.

V gene TRBV6-5 combines with J gene TRBJ1-2, with a possible D match to TRBD1 (5 bases). The V gene lost 7 bases and the J gene lost 3 bases, with 15 bases spanning the gap. This CDR3 comprises 14 residues. Germline CDR1 reads MNHEY; CDR2 reads SVGAGI. CDR3 region: CASIETEVDYGYTF. In nucleotides, the CDR3 is TGTGCCAGCATCGAGACAGAGGTCGACTATGGCTACACCTTC.

The rearrangement joins TRBV2 to TRBJ1-4; D gene unclear. Germline CDR1 SNHLY, CDR2 FYNNEI. The length of the CDR3 is 12 residues. V was cut by 6 bases and J by 8 bases, with 10 bases left in between. This CDR3 is CASRVFEEKLFF. In DNA, the CDR3 is TGTGCCAGCAGGGTGTTTGAGGAAAAACTGTTTTTT.

This clone was observed once. The CDR3: CASSQDWSSYEQYF. Here the CDR3 DNA reads TGTGCCAGCAGCCAAGATTGGAGCTCCTACGAGCAGTACTTC. The chain recombines TRBV4-2 with TRBJ2-7; D is unclear. The CDR3 has 14 residues. Trimming removed 0 bases from V and 0 bases from J, with 6 bases in between. The germline V gene has CDR1 LGHNA and CDR2 YNFKEQ.

V usage is TRBV11-2 and J usage is TRBJ2-1, with 12 bases fitting TRBD2. With 4 bases clipped from V and 4 bases from J, the junction kept 2 bases outside the gene matches. CDR1 SGHAT and CDR2 FQNNGV come from the germline V gene. This CDR3 spans 15 amino acids. CDR3 nucleotides: TGTGCCAGCAGCTACGGGACTAGCGGGTACAATGAGCAGTTCTTC. Amino acid sequence: CASSYGTSGYNEQFF.

The chain couples TRBV3-1 (or the pseudogene TRBV3-2) to TRBJ2-5; D ambiguous. V was cut by 0 bases and J by 5 bases, with 13 bases left in between. This CDR3 contains 15 residues. Per the germline V gene, CDR1 is LGHDT and CDR2 is YNNKEL (reference sequence). The CDR3 DNA reads TGTGCCAGCAGCCAAGATTGGAGTGCACGGGAGACCCAGTACTTC. Its translation is CASSQDWSARETQYF.

This chain connects TRBV6-4 to TRBJ2-3, with 10 bases lining up with TRBD2. The CDR3 extends over 15 amino acids. V shed 5 bases and J 1 base; nucleotides not matched to a gene: 3. Looked up from germline, CDR1 is MRHNA and CDR2 is SNTAGT. The CDR3 loop is CASSPGLAGTDTQYF. In DNA form, the CDR3 reads TGTGCCAGCAGTCCCGGACTAGCGGGCACAGATACGCAGTATTTT.

CDR3 protein: CASSDGGHWSSYNSPLHF. The CDR3 DNA follows: TGTGCCAGCAGTGATGGGGGCCACTGGAGCTCCTATAATTCACCCCTCCACTTT. This chain links TRBV6-1 with TRBJ1-6; a possible D gene is TRBD1 (6 bases). This CDR3 is 18 amino acids long. CDR1 is MNHNS, CDR2 SASEGT, per germline. Trimming took off 3 bases at V and 0 bases at J, with 15 bases between the two ends.

The rearrangement joins TRBV3-1 (or the pseudogene TRBV3-2) to TRBJ1-4; D is possibly TRBD1 (6 bases). Germline V gene lookup returns CDR1 LGHDT and CDR2 YNNKEL (reference sequence). The CDR3 extends over 17 amino acids. The V and J ends lost 5 bases and 3 bases respectively, with 19 bases between them. CDR3: CASSKVGGPRANEKLFF. CDR3 DNA sequence: TGTGCCAGCAGCAAAGTGGGGGGGCCTCGGGCTAATGAAAAACTGTTTTTT.